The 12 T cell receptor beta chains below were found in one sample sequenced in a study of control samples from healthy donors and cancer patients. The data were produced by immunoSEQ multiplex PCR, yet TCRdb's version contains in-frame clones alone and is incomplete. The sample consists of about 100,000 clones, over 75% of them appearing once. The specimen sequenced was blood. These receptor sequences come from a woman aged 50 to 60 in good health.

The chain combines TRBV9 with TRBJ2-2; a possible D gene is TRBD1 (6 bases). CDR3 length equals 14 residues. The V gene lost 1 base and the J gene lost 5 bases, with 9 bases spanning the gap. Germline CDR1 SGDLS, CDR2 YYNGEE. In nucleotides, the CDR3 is TGTGCCAGCAGCGTACCTACAGGGACCGGGGAGCTGTTTTTT. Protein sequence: CASSVPTGTGELFF.

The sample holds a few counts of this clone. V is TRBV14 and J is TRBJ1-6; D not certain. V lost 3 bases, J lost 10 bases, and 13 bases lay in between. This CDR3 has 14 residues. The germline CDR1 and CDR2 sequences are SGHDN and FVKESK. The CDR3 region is CASSHKRVSSPLHF. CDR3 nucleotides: TGTGCCAGCAGCCATAAAAGAGTTAGCTCACCCCTCCACTTT.

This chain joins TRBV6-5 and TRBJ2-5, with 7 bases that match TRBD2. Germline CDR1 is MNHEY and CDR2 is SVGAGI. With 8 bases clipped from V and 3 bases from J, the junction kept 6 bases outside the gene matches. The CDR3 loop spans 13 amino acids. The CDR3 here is CASLRRGEETQYF. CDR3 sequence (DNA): TGTGCCAGCCTCCGACGGGGGGAAGAGACCCAGTACTTC.

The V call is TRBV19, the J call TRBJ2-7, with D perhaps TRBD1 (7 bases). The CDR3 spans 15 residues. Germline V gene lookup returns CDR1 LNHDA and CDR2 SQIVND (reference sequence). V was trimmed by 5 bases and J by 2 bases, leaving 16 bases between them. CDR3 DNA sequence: TGTGCCAGTAGTGACCGGGACAGACTAGCCTACGAGCAGTACTTC. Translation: CASSDRDRLAYEQYF.

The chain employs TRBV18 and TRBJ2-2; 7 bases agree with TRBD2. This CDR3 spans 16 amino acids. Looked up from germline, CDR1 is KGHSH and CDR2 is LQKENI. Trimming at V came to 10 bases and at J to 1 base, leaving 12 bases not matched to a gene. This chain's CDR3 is CAIDLAGVVNTGELFF. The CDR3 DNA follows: TGTGCCATCGATCTGGCGGGAGTGGTGAACACCGGGGAGCTGTTTTTT.

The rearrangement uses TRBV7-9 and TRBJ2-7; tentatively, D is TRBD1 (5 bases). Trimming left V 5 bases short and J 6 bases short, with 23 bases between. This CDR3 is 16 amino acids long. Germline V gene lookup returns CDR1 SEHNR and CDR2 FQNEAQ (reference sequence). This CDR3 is CASSPSTAKDLFEQYF. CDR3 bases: TGTGCCAGCAGCCCCTCGACAGCTAAAGACCTCTTCGAGCAGTACTTC.

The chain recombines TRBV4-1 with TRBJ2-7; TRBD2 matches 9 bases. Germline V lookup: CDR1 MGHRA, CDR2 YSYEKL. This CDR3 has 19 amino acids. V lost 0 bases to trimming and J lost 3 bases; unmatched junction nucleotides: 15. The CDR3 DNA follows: TGCGCCAGCAGCCAAGATCGGAGGAACGGGCTAGCGGGGCTCTACGAGCAGTACTTC. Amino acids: CASSQDRRNGLAGLYEQYF.

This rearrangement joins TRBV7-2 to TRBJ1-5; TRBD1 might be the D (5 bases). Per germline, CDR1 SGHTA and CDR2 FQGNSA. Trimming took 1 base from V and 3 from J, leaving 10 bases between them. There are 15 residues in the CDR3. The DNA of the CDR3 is TGTGCCAGCAGCTTAGTGGGGGGATCCAATCAGCCCCAGCATTTT. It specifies CASSLVGGSNQPQHF.

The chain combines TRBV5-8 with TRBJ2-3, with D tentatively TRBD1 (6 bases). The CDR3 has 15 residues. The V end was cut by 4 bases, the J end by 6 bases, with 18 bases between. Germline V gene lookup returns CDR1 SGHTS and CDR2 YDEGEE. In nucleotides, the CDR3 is TGTGCCAGCAGCCCCTTAGGGGGAGACAAGGATACGCAGTATTTT. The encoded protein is CASSPLGGDKDTQYF.

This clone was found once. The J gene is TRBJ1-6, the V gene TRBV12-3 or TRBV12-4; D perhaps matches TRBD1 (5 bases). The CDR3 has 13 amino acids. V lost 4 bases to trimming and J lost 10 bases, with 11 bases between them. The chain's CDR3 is CASSSQGRSPLHF. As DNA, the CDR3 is TGTGCCAGCAGTTCCCAGGGAAGGTCACCCCTCCACTTT.

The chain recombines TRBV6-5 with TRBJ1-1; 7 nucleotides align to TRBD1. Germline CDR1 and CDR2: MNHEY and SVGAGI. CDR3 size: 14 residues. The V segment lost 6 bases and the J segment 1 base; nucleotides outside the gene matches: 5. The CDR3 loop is CASSRRQGNTEAFF. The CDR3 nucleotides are TGTGCCAGCAGCAGGAGACAGGGGAACACTGAAGCTTTCTTT.

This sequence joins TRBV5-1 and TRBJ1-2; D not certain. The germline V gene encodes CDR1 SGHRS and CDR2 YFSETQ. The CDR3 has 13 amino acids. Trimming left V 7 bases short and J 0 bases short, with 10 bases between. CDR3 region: CASRSNTNYGYTF. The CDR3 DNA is TGCGCCAGCCGGTCAAACACTAACTATGGCTACACCTTC.